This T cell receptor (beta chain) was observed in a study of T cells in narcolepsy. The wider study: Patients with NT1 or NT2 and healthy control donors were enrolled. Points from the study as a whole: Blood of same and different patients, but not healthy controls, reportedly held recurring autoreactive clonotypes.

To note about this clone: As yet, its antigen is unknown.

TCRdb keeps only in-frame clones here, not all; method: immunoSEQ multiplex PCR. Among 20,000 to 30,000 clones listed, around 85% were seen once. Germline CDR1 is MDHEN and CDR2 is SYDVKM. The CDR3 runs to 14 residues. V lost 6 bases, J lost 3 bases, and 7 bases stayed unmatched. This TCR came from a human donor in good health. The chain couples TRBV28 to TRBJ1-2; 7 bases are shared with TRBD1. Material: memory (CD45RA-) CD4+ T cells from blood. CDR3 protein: CASSQGGGDYGYTF. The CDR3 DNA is TGTGCCAGCAGCCAGGGAGGGGGCGACTATGGCTACACCTTC.